This TCR beta chain was documented in a study of identifying expanded T cells in peripheral blood. Healthy donors had no documented immune events, such as infections, while sampled. Sequencing used immunoSEQ multiplex PCR; TCRdb keeps in-frame clones, though not all of them. The sample has roughly 61,000 clones, about nine tenths seen once. The material sequenced was blood. This receptor was identified in a person aged 18-70 years in good health.

The CDR3 protein is CASSIASGAYNEQFF. CDR3 DNA: TGTGCCAGTAGTATCGCTAGCGGGGCCTACAATGAGCAGTTCTTC. The V gene is TRBV19, the J gene TRBJ2-1; TRBD2 aligns across 9 bases. The CDR3 loop spans 15 amino acids. Germline V lookup: CDR1 LNHDA, CDR2 SQIVND (reference sequence). Unmatched junction bases numbered 2, after V lost 3 bases and J lost 2 bases.